Here is one T cell receptor beta chain with its context. Time point noted: healthy volunteer bleed at 2 weeks. Unfractionated whole blood was the source from which total RNA was extracted. TCRdb reprocessed the RACE reads with MiXCR, giving one entry per CDR3 protein. This sample has 85,000 to 95,000 distinct CDR3 sequences; approximately 8.2% occur once, and the top ten carry approximately 2.9%. Trimming took 0 bases from V and 3 from J, leaving 10 bases between them. CDR1 is SGDLS, CDR2 YYNGEE, per germline. The CDR3 is 15 residues long. This entry belongs to a study of human T cells and chemical hapten exposure.

The specimen sequenced was whole blood. This TCR was recovered from a female donor in good health. Some clones in this sample may be carry-over from other donors' samples. J is TRBJ1-5 and V is TRBV9, with D maybe TRBD1 (6 bases). The chain's CDR3 is CASSVGQGNNQPQHF. The DNA of the CDR3 is TGTGCCAGCAGCGTAGGGCAGGGGAACAATCAGCCCCAGCATTTT.